The rows below give T cell receptor beta chains drawn from one sample of a study of patients and donors after allogeneic stem cell transplantation. TCRdb called the RT-PCR reads again in MiXCR, with one record for every CDR3 protein. The sample records more than 75,000 distinct CDR3 sequences, approximately 5.2% being singletons. Sample: blood, either unsorted or a sorted T cell fraction (not recorded which). Receptors were obtained from a human donor who was either an allogeneic HSCT recipient or a stem cell or donor lymphocyte infusion donor (not recorded which). It is not recorded whose cells these are; they may come from a transplant donor. Each CDR3 is given with its conserved first and last residue. The D gene is left open where the match is weak. For some rows the clone size is stated as once, few or many, or as a class when expanded; others skip it.

j_call	v_call	d_call	clone_size	cdr3_aa	cdr3_nt
TRBJ1-1	TRBV9	TRBD1	-	CASTKGLDRADTEAFF	TGTGCCAGCACCAAAGGACTGGACAGGGCTGACACTGAAGCTTTCTTT
TRBJ2-3	TRBV20-1	-	many	CSASPGTRTDTQYF	TGCAGTGCTAGCCCCGGGACGAGAACAGATACGCAGTATTTT
TRBJ1-1	TRBV6-1	TRBD1	many	CASSGQAKNTEAFF	TGTGCCAGCAGCGGACAGGCGAAGAACACTGAAGCTTTCTTT
TRBJ1-1	TRBV5-1	-	many	CASSLPQNTEAFF	TGCGCCAGCAGCTTGCCACAGAACACTGAAGCTTTCTTT
TRBJ1-1	TRBV6-5	-	many	CASSYSRGGNTEAFF	TGTGCCAGCAGTTACTCCCGCGGAGGGAACACTGAAGCTTTCTTT
TRBJ1-5	TRBV6-6	-	many	CASFLGANQPQHF	TGTGCCAGCTTTCTGGGGGCGAACCAGCCCCAGCATTTT
TRBJ2-2	TRBV12-3/TRBV12-4	-	many	CASSFRQGYTGELFF	TGTGCCAGCAGTTTTAGGCAGGGCTACACCGGGGAGCTGTTTTTT
TRBJ1-2	TRBV18	-	-	CASSPKIRGMGGYTF	TGTGCCAGCTCACCAAAGATCAGGGGAATGGGAGGCTACACCTTC
TRBJ2-7	TRBV4-1	-	many	CASSQDGATYEQYF	TGCGCCAGCAGCCAAGATGGGGCGACCTACGAGCAGTACTTC
TRBJ2-1	TRBV5-1	TRBD2	many	CASSNLLPNSGGAHEQFF	TGCGCCAGCAGCAATCTTTTACCGAATAGCGGGGGGGCCCATGAGCAGTTCTTC
TRBJ1-6	TRBV20-1	-	many	CSASTLDLHNSPLHF	TGCAGTGCTAGCACACTAGACCTCCATAATTCACCCCTCCACTTT
TRBJ2-6	TRBV6-2/TRBV6-3	-	few	CASSLGPGGANVLTF	TGTGCCAGCAGCCTGGGCCCTGGGGGGGCCAACGTCCTGACTTTC
TRBJ2-4	TRBV18	-	few	CASSPDRPVGKNIQYF	TGTGCCAGCTCCCCCGACAGGCCGGTAGGCAAAAACATTCAGTACTTC
TRBJ1-1	TRBV6-1	-	many	CASSPRDLNTEAFF	TGTGCCAGCAGTCCTCGGGACCTGAACACTGAAGCTTTCTTT
TRBJ1-1	TRBV19	TRBD1	-	CASSDRGLGENTEAFF	TGTGCCAGTAGCGACAGGGGGTTAGGGGAGAACACTGAAGCTTTCTTT
TRBJ2-1	TRBV12-3/TRBV12-4	-	-	CASSRRDGLYNESFF	TGTGCCAGCAGCCGGCGGGACGGATTATACAATGAGAGTTTCTTC
TRBJ1-2	TRBV7-9	-	many	CASSPDVGGTYGYTF	TGTGCCAGCAGCCCCGATGTAGGGGGGACATATGGCTACACCTTC
TRBJ1-3	TRBV28	-	many	CASRSGNSGNTIYF	TGTGCCAGTCGAAGCGGGAACTCTGGAAACACCATATATTTT
TRBJ1-4	TRBV6-1	-	many	CASSTETRTNEKLFF	TGTGCCAGCAGTACGGAGACAAGAACTAATGAAAAACTGTTTTTT
TRBJ1-1	TRBV7-9	TRBD1	many	CASSSQQGATEAFF	TGTGCCAGCAGCTCCCAACAGGGGGCCACTGAAGCTTTCTTT
TRBJ2-5	TRBV20-1	TRBD2	many	CSARSRGGETQYF	TGCAGTGCTAGGAGTCGGGGGGGAGAGACCCAGTACTTC
TRBJ2-5	TRBV11-2	-	many	CASSFWGETQYF	TGTGCCAGCAGCTTTTGGGGAGAGACCCAGTACTTC
TRBJ2-3	TRBV6-5	TRBD2	many	CASSSPSGANTDTQYF	TGTGCCAGCAGTTCCCCTAGCGGGGCGAACACAGATACGCAGTATTTT
TRBJ1-1	TRBV18	-	many	CASSQYQGNTEAFF	TGTGCCAGCTCACAATACCAGGGGAACACTGAAGCTTTCTTT
TRBJ2-7	TRBV25-1	-	-	CASSGSDLSSYEQYF	TGTGCCAGCAGTGGGTCGGACCTGAGCTCCTACGAGCAGTACTTC
TRBJ2-6	TRBV5-6	-	-	CASSLAPNSGANVLTF	TGTGCCAGCAGCTTGGCCCCGAATTCTGGGGCCAACGTCCTGACTTTC
TRBJ2-1	TRBV3-1	-	many	CASSHSRRGEQFF	TGTGCCAGCAGCCATTCCCGGCGGGGTGAGCAGTTCTTC
TRBJ2-3	TRBV29-1	TRBD2	many	CSAAGSGGLLTDTQYF	TGCAGCGCCGCTGGTAGCGGGGGACTCCTCACAGATACGCAGTATTTT
TRBJ1-1	TRBV20-1	-	many	CSADGGSKTEAFF	TGCAGTGCAGACGGCGGCTCGAAGACTGAAGCTTTCTTT
TRBJ2-3	TRBV12-3/TRBV12-4	-	many	CASSLSGGGTDTQYF	TGTGCCAGCAGCCTTTCCGGGGGTGGCACAGATACGCAGTATTTT
TRBJ2-3	TRBV29-1	-	many	CSVEGPPPDTQYF	TGCAGCGTTGAAGGGCCTCCGCCAGATACGCAGTATTTT
TRBJ2-7	TRBV12-3/TRBV12-4	TRBD2	many	CASSSGGASGRSSYEQYF	TGTGCCAGCAGTTCCGGGGGGGCTAGCGGGAGGAGCTCCTACGAGCAGTACTTC
TRBJ2-1	TRBV20-1	TRBD1	many	CSADRGLYNEQFF	TGCAGTGCTGACAGGGGGCTTTACAATGAGCAGTTCTTC
TRBJ2-7	TRBV11-1	TRBD2	many	CASSLGLLAGVAFYEQYF	TGTGCCAGCAGCTTAGGTTTACTAGCGGGAGTCGCGTTCTACGAGCAGTACTTC
TRBJ2-7	TRBV18	-	many	CASSPDGTAYEQYF	TGTGCCAGCTCACCGGACGGAACAGCCTACGAGCAGTACTTC
TRBJ2-7	TRBV20-1	-	few	CSARSPFGSAGVQYF	TGCAGTGCTAGATCCCCCTTTGGAAGCGCCGGAGTGCAGTACTTC
TRBJ1-6	TRBV11-3	-	few	CASSTDSNSPLHF	TGTGCCAGCAGTACGGACAGTAATTCACCCCTCCACTTT
TRBJ2-2	TRBV15	-	-	CATAELGREITGELFF	TGTGCCACCGCAGAGTTGGGCAGGGAAATCACCGGGGAGCTGTTTTTT
TRBJ2-1	TRBV7-9	TRBD1	many	CASSLGGRGSYNEQFF	TGTGCCAGCAGCTTAGGTGGCAGGGGGTCCTACAATGAGCAGTTCTTC
TRBJ2-3	TRBV14	-	many	CASSQDWARSTDTQYF	TGTGCCAGCAGCCAAGACTGGGCTAGAAGCACAGATACGCAGTATTTT
TRBJ1-1	TRBV5-1	TRBD1	few	CASSLGQVLGGTEAFF	TGCGCCAGCAGCCTGGGACAGGTGCTAGGGGGTACTGAAGCTTTCTTT
TRBJ1-2	TRBV10-3	TRBD1	-	CAIRGQSDGYTF	TGTGCCATCAGGGGACAGTCCGATGGCTACACCTTC
TRBJ1-2	TRBV6-2/TRBV6-3	-	many	CASSGYGYTF	TGTGCCAGTAGCGGCTATGGCTACACCTTC
TRBJ2-7	TRBV24-1	TRBD2	few	CATSGSGTRSYEQYF	TGTGCCACCAGTGGGTCGGGGACTAGGTCCTACGAGCAGTACTTC
TRBJ1-5	TRBV25-1	-	many	CASSGNSYQPQHF	TGTGCCAGCAGTGGCAACAGCTATCAGCCCCAGCATTTT